This T cell receptor (beta chain) was identified during a study of blood T cells in healthy people across ages. Study context: About one barcoded TCR beta cDNA was captured per two T cells.

A second PCR of 7 to 11 cycles used a sample-barcoded 5' primer and a J-beta primer mix. One entry per CDR3 protein results from TCRdb running MiXCR on the 5' RACE reads. The sample has some 1.4 million distinct CDR3 sequences; approximately 42% are singletons. The germline gives CDR1 KGHSY, CDR2 FQNENV. Trimming shortened V by 2 bases and J by 14 bases, and 10 bases separated the two germline ends. The CDR3 contains 11 residues. As regards this clonotype: What it binds is not known.

Points from the study as a whole: As age increased, TCR beta diversity per million T cells fell in a roughly linear fashion. Across samples, TCR beta diversity tracked strongly with naive T cell percentage. Unknown CMV status may confound age-related changes in expanded clones.

The receptor's source is a woman aged 18-35 years in good health. This rearrangement joins TRBV16 to TRBJ2-1; perhaps TRBD2 as D (5 bases). The specimen was blood. The CDR3, as DNA: TGTGCCAGCAGCCAAGCTAGGACTGAGTTCTTC. This sequence encodes CASSQARTEFF. Together with reference TRBV16 and TRBJ2-1, the CDR3 gives the full variable domain: GEEVAQTPKHLVRGEGQKAKLYCAPIKGHSYVFWYQQVLKNEFKFLISFQNENVFDETGMPKERFSAKCLPNSPCSLEIQATKLEDSAVYFCASSQARTEFFGPGTRLTVL.